In this sample, the clone carrying this T cell receptor beta chain turned up a few times. What it binds is not known. From the 5' RACE reads, TCRdb called clonotypes with MiXCR, one entry per CDR3 protein. The profile covers around 320,000 distinct CDR3 sequences, with roughly 9% appearing a single time and about 3.7% taken by the ten largest. This sample stems from a study of T cells after yellow fever vaccination. The wider study: In the case of low-cell-number fractions, SMART-Seq v4 Ultra Low Input was used for preparation.

The study's findings and limits: Abundant bulk-population clonotypes could contaminate the FACS-sorted repertoires.

Sequencing was performed on CD4+ T cells sorted from PBMCs, taken 5 days after the yellow fever booster vaccination. The sequence derives from a young man who received the YFV17D yellow fever vaccine.

The CDR3 here is CASSFFRGGNQPQHF. CDR3 coding DNA: TGTGCCAGCAGTTTTTTCCGAGGAGGGAATCAGCCCCAGCATTTT. The rearrangement uses TRBV12-3 or TRBV12-4 and TRBJ1-5, with D uncertain. The CDR3 loop spans 15 amino acids. V was shortened by 3 bases and J by 4 bases, with 13 bases between the two germline ends.